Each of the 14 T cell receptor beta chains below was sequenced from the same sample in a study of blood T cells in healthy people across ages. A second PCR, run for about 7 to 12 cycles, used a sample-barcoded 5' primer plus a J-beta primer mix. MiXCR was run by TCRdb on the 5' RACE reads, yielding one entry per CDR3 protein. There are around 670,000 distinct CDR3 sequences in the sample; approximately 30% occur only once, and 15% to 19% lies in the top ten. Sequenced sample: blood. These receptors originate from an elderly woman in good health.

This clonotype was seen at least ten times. CDR3 DNA: TGTGCCAGCAGGTCGCGACAGGGATCGGGCGAGCAGTACTTC. Its protein is CASRSRQGSGEQYF. The rearrangement joins TRBV27 to TRBJ2-7; 7 bases align to TRBD1. Germline lookup yields CDR1 MNHEY and CDR2 SMNVEV (reference sequence). The CDR3 has 14 amino acids. V dropped 6 bases and J dropped 6; count of bases not matched to a gene: 11.

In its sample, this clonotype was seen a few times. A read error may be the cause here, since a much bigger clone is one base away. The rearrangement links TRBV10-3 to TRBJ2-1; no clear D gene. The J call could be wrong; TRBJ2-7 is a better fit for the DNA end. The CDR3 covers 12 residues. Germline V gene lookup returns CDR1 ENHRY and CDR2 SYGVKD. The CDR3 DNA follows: TGTGCCATCAGTGAAAGGAACAATGAGCAGTACTTC. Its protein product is CAISERNNEQYF.

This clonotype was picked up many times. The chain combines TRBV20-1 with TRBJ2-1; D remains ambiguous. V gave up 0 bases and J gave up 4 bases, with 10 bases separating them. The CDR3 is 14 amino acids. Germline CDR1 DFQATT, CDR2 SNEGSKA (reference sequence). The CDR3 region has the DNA TGCAGTGCTAGAGATACGGAACATTACAATGAGCAGTTCTTC. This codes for CSARDTEHYNEQFF.

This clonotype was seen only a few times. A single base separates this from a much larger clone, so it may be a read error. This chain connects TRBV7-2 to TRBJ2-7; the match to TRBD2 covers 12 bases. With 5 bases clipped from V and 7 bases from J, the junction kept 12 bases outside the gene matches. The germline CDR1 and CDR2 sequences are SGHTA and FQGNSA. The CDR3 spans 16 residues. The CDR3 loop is CASSIRLAGVYNEQYF. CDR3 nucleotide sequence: TGTGCCAGCAGCATCCGACTAGCGGGGGTGTACAATGAGCAGTACTTC.

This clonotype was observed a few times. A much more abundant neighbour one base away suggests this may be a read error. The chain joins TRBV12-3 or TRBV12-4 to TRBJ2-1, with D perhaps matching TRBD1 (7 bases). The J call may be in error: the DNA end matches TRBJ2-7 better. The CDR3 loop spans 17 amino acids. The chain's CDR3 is CASSSSTQGGSYNEQYF. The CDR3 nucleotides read TGTGCCAGCAGTTCTTCCACTCAGGGGGGATCCTACAATGAGCAGTACTTC.

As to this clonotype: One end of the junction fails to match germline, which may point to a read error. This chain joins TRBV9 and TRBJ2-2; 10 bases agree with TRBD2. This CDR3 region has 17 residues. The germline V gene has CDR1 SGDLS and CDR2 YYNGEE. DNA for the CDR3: TGTGCCAGCAGCGTAGGAGCGGGGGGGCCTCAGGCCGGGGAGCGGTTTTTT. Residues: CASSVGAGGPQAGERFF.

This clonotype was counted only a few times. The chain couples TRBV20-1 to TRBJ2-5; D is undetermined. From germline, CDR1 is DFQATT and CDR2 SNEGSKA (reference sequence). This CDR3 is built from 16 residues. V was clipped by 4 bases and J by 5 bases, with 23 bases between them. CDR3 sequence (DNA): TGCAGTGCTAAGTCCCCCGCCTTGGGCCCGTGGGAGACCCAGTACTTC. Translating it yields CSAKSPALGPWETQYF.

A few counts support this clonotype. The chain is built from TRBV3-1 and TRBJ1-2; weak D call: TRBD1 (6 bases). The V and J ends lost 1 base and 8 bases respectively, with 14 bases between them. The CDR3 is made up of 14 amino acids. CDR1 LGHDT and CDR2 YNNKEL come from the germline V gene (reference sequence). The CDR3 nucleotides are TGTGCCAGCAGCCAAGCAGGGGAAACAGGAGGCTACACCTTC. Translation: CASSQAGETGGYTF.

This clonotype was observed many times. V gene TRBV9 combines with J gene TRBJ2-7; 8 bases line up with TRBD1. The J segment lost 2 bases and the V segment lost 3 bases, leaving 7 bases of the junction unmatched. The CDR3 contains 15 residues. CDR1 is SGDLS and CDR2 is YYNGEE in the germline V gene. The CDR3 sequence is CASSATGGDTYEQYF. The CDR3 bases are TGTGCCAGCAGCGCCACAGGGGGTGATACCTACGAGCAGTACTTC.

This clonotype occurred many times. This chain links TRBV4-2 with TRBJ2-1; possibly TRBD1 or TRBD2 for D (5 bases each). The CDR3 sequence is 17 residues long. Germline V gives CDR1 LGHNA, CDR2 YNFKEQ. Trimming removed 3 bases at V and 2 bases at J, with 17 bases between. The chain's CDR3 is CASSQGTGTKAYNEQFF. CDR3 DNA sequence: TGTGCCAGCAGCCAGGGTACCGGGACGAAAGCCTACAATGAGCAGTTCTTC.

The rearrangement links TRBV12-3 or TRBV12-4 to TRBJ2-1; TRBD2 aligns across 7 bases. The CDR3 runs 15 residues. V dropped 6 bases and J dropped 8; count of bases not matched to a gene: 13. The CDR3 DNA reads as TGTGCCAGCAGGCCTGCGGGAGTGAGAGGAGATGAGCAGTTCTTC. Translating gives CASRPAGVRGDEQFF.

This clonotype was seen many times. The CDR3 DNA follows: TGTGCCAGCAGTGCGAGGGGAATCTACGAGCAGTACTTC. This translates into CASSARGIYEQYF. The rearrangement uses TRBV6-5 and TRBJ2-7; D is possibly TRBD1 or TRBD2 (5 bases each). Germline V CDR1 and CDR2: MNHEY, SVGAGI. With 5 bases removed from V and 3 bases from J, the gap between germline ends came to 11 bases. There are 13 residues in the CDR3.

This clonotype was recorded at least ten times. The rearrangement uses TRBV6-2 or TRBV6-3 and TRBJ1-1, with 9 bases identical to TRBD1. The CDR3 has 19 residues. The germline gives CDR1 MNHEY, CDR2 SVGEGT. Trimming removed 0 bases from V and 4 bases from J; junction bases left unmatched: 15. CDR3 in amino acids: CASSYSIFDRGFRSTEAFF. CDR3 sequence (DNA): TGTGCCAGCAGTTACTCGATCTTCGACAGGGGGTTCAGGAGCACTGAAGCTTTCTTT.

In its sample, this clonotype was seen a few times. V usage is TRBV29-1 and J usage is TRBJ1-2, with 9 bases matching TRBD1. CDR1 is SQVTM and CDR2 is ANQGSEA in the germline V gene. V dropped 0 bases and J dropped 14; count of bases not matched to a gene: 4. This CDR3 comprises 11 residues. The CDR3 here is CSVEDGQGSTF. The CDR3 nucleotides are TGCAGCGTTGAAGACGGACAGGGGTCGACCTTC.